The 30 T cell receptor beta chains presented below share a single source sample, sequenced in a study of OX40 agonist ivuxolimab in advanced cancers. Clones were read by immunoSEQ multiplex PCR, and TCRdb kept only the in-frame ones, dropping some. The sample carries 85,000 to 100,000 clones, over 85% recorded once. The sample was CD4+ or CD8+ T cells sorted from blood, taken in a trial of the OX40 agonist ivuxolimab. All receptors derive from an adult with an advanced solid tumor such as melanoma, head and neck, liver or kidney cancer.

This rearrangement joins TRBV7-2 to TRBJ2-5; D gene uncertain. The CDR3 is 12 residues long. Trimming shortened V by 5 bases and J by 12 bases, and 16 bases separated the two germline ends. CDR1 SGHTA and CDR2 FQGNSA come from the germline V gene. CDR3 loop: CASSTSPGNKYF. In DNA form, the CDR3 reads TGTGCCAGCAGCACGTCGCCGGGTAACAAGTACTTC.

CDR3: CASSPVRGPGYGYTF. The CDR3, as DNA: TGTGCCAGCAGCCCAGTAAGGGGTCCCGGCTATGGCTACACCTTC. The chain has TRBV9 and TRBJ1-2; the D gene is possibly TRBD1 (5 bases). The V end lost 4 bases, the J end lost 4 bases, and 17 bases lay between the germline ends. Germline-derived CDR1 and CDR2 are SGDLS and YYNGEE. The length of the CDR3 is 15 residues. The whole variable domain, remainder taken from reference TRBV9 and TRBJ1-2, is DSGVTQTPKHLITATGQRVTLRCSPRSGDLSVYWYQQSLDQGLQFLIQYYNGEERAKGNILERFSAQQFPDLHSELNLSSLELGDSALYFCASSPVRGPGYGYTFGSGTRLTVV.

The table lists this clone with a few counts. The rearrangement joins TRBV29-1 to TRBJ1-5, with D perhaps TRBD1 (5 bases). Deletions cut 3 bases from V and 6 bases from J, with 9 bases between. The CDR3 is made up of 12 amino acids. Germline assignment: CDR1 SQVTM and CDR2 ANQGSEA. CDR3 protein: CSVDRGSQPQHF. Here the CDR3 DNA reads TGCAGCGTTGATCGGGGGTCTCAGCCCCAGCATTTT.

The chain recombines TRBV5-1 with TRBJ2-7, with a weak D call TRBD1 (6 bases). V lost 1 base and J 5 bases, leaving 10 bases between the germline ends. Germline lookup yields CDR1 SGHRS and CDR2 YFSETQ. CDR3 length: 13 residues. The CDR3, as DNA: TGCGCCAGCAGCTTGCAGGGGCTGAACGAGCAGTACTTC. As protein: CASSLQGLNEQYF.

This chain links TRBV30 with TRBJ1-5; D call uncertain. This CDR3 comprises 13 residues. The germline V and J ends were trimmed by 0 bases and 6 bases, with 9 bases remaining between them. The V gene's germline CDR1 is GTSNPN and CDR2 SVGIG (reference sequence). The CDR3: CAWSVERVQPQHF. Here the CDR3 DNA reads TGTGCCTGGAGTGTGGAAAGGGTTCAGCCCCAGCATTTT.

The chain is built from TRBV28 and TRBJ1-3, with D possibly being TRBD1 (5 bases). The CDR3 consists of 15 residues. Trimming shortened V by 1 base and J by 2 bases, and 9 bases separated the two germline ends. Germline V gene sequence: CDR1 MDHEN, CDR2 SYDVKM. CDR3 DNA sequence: TGTGCCAGCAGTTTATTGGGGGTTCCTGGAAACACCATATATTTT. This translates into CASSLLGVPGNTIYF.

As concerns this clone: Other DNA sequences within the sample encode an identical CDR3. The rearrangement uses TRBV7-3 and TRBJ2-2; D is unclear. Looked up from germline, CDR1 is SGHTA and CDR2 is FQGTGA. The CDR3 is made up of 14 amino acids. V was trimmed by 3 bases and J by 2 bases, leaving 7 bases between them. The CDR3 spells CASSFGRNTGELFF. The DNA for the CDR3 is TGTGCCAGCAGCTTTGGCAGAAACACCGGGGAGCTGTTTTTT.

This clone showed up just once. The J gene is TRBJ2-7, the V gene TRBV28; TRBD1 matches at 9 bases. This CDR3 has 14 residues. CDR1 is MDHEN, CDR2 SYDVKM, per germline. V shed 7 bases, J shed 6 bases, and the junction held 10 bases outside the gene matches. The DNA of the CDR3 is TGTGCCAGCACCCTCGGGACAGGGAAAACCGAGCAGTACTTC. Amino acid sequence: CASTLGTGKTEQYF.

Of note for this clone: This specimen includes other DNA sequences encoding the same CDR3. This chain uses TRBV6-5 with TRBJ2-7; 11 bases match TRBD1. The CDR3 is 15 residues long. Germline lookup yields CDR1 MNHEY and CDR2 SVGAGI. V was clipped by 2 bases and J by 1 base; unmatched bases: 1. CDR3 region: CASSYGQGASYEQYF. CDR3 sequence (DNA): TGTGCCAGCAGTTACGGACAGGGGGCTTCCTACGAGCAGTACTTC.

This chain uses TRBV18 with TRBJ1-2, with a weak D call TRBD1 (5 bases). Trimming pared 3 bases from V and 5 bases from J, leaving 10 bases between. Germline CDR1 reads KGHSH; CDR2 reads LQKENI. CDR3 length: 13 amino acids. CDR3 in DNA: TGTGCCAGCTCACCGGACACTTCGTATGGCTACACCTTC. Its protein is CASSPDTSYGYTF.

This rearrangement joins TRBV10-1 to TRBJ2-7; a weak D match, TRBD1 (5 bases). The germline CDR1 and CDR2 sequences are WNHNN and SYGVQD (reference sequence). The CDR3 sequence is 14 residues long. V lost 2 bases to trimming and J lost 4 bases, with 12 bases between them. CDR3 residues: CASSERGRAYEQYF. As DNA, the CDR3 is TGCGCCAGCAGTGAGCGTGGCAGGGCATACGAGCAGTACTTC.

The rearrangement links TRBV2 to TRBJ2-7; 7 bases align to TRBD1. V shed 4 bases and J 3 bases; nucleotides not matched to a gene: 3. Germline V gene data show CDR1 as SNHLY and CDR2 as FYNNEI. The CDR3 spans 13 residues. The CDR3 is CASSGQGFYEQYF. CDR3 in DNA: TGTGCCAGCAGTGGACAGGGATTCTACGAGCAGTACTTC.

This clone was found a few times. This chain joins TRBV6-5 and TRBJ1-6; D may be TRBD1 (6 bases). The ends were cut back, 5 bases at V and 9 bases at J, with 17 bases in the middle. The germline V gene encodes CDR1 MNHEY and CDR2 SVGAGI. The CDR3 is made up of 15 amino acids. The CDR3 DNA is TGTGCCAGCAGTCAAACGACAGGCTCGGCTTCACCCCTCCACTTT. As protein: CASSQTTGSASPLHF.

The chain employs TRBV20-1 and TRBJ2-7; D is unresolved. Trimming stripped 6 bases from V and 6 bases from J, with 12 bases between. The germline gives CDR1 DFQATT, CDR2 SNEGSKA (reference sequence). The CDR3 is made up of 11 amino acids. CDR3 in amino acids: CSAPDLPEQYF. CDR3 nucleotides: TGCAGTGCCCCTGACTTGCCCGAGCAGTACTTC.

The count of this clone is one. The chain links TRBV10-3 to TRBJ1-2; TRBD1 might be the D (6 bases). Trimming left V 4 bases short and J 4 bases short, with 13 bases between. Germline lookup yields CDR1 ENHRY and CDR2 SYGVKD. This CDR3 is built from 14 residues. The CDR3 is CAISAGGEIYGYTF. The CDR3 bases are TGTGCCATCAGTGCGGGGGGCGAAATCTATGGCTACACCTTC.

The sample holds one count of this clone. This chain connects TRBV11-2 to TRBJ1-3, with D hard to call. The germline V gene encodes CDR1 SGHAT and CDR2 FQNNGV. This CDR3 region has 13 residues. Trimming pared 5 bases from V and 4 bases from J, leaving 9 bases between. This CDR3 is CASSPGWGNTIYF. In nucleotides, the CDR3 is TGTGCCAGCAGCCCCGGATGGGGAAACACCATATATTTT.

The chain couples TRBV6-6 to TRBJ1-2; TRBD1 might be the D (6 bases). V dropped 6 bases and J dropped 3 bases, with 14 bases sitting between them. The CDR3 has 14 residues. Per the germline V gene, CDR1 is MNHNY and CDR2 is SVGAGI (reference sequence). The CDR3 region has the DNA TGTGCCAGCAGACCCGAGGGGGGATACTATGGCTACACCTTC. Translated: CASRPEGGYYGYTF.

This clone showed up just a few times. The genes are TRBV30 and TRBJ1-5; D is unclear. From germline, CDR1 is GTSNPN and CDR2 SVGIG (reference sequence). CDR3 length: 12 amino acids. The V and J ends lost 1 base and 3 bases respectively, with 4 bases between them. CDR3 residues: CAWSAPNQPQHF. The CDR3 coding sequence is TGTGCCTGGAGTGCACCCAATCAGCCCCAGCATTTT.

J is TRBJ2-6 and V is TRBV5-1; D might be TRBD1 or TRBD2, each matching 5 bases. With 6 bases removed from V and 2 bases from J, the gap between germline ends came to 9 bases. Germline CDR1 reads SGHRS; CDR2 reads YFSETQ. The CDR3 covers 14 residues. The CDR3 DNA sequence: TGCGCCAGCACGAGAGGGGCTGGGGCCAACGTCCTGACTTTC. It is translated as CASTRGAGANVLTF.

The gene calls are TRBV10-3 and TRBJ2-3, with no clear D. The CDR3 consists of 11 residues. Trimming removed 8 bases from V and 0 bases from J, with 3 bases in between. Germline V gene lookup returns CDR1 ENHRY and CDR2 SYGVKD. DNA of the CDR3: TGTGCCATCTCCAGCACAGATACGCAGTATTTT. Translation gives CAISSTDTQYF.

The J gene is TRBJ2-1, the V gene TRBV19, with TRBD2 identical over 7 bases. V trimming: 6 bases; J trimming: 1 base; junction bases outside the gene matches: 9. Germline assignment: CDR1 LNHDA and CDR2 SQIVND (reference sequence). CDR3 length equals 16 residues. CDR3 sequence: CASSPPPGGSYNEQFF. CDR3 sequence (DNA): TGTGCCAGTAGCCCCCCCCCGGGAGGATCCTACAATGAGCAGTTCTTC.

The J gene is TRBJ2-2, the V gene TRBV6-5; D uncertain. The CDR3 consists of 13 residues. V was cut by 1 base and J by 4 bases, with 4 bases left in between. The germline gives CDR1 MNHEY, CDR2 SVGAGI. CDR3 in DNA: TGTGCCAGCAGTTACTTAACCACCGGGGAGCTGTTTTTT. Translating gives CASSYLTTGELFF.

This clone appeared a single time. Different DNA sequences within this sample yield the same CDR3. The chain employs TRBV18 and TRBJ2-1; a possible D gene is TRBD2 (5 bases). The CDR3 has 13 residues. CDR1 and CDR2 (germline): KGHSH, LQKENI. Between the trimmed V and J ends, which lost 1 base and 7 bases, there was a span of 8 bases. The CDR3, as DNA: TGTGCCAGCTCACCACAGGGAGCGAATGAGCAGTTCTTC. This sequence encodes CASSPQGANEQFF. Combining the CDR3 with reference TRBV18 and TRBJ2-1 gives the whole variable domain NAGVMQNPRHLVRRRGQEARLRCSPMKGHSHVYWYRQLPEEGLKFMVYLQKENIIDESGMPKERFSAEFPKEGPSILRIQQVVRGDSAAYFCASSPQGANEQFFGPGTRLTVL.

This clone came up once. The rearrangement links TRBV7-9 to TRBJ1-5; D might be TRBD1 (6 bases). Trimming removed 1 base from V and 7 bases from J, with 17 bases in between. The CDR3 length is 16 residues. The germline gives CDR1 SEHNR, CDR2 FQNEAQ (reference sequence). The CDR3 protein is CASSLGGARVEQPQHF. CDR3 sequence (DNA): TGTGCCAGCAGCTTAGGGGGGGCGCGGGTGGAACAGCCCCAGCATTTT.

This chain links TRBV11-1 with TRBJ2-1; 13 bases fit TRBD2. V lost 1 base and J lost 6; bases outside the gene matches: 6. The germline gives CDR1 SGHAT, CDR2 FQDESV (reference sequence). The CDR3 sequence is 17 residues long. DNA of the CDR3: TGTGCCAGCAGCTTAGATCTTTGGACTAGCGGGGGCAATGAGCAGTTCTTC. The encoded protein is CASSLDLWTSGGNEQFF. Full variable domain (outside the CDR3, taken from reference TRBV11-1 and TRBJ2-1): EAEVAQSPRYKITEKSQAVAFWCDPISGHATLYWYRQILGQGPELLVQFQDESVVDDSQLPKDRFSAERLKGVDSTLKIQPAELGDSAMYLCASSLDLWTSGGNEQFFGPGTRLTVL.

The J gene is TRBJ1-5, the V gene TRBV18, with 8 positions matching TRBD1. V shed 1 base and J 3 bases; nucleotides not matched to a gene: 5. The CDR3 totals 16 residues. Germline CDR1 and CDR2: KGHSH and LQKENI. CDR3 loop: CASSPQQGGYNQPQHF. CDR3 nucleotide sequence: TGTGCCAGCTCACCACAACAGGGGGGCTACAATCAGCCCCAGCATTTT. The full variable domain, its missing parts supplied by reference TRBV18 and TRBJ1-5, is NAGVMQNPRHLVRRRGQEARLRCSPMKGHSHVYWYRQLPEEGLKFMVYLQKENIIDESGMPKERFSAEFPKEGPSILRIQQVVRGDSAAYFCASSPQQGGYNQPQHFGDGTRLSIL.

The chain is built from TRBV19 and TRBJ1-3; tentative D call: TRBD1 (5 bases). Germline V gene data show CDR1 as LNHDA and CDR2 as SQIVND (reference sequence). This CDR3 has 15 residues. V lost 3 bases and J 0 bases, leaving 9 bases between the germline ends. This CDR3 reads CASSIQGYSGNTIYF. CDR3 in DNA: TGTGCCAGTAGTATCCAGGGTTACTCTGGAAACACCATATATTTT.

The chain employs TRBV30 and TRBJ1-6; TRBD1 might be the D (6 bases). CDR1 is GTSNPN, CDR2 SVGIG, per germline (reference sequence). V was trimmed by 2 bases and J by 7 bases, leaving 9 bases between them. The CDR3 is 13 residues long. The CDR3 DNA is TGTGCCTGGAGTCTAACAGGGAATTCACCCCTCCACTTT. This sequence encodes CAWSLTGNSPLHF.

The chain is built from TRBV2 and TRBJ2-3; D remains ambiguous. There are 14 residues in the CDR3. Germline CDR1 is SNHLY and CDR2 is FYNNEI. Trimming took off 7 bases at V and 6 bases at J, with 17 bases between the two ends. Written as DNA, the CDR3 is TGTGCCAGCACTGGCCTGACCTCGGGCGATACGCAGTATTTT. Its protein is CASTGLTSGDTQYF. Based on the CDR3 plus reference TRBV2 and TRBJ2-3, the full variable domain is EPEVTQTPSHQVTQMGQEVILRCVPISNHLYFYWYRQILGQKVEFLVSFYNNEISEKSEIFDDQFSVERPDGSNFTLKIRSTKLEDSAMYFCASTGLTSGDTQYFGPGTRLTVL.

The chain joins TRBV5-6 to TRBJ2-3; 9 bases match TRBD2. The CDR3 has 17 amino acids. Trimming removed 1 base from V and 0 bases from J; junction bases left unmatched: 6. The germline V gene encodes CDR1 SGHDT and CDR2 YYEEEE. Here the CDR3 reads CASSLRRGGRSTDTQYF. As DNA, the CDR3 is TGTGCCAGCAGCTTGAGGCGGGGGGGCCGGAGCACAGATACGCAGTATTTT. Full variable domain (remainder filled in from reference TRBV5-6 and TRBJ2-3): DAGVTQSPTHLIKTRGQQVTLRCSPKSGHDTVSWYQQALGQGPQFIFQYYEEEERQRGNFPDRFSGHQFPNYSSELNVNALLLGDSALYLCASSLRRGGRSTDTQYFGPGTRLTVL.